Presented here are 3 T cell receptor beta chains from one specimen sequenced in a study of T cell responses to AZD1222 COVID-19 vaccine. The data were produced by immunoSEQ multiplex PCR, yet TCRdb's version contains in-frame clones alone and is incomplete. The sample carries more than 150,000 clones, 90% recorded once. Sequenced here: peripheral blood, sampled on day 0 of AZD1222 vaccination. The source of these receptors is an adult in good health.

The chain joins TRBV28 to TRBJ2-2; D remains ambiguous. Germline CDR1 and CDR2: MDHEN and SYDVKM. V was clipped by 5 bases and J by 5 bases, with 12 bases between them. The CDR3 consists of 14 residues. CDR3 coding DNA: TGTGCCAGCAGTCCCATCTGGGGTACCGGGGAGCTGTTTTTT. It translates to CASSPIWGTGELFF.

J is TRBJ2-4 and V is TRBV5-6; weak D call: TRBD1 (5 bases). Deletions cut 0 bases from V and 7 bases from J, with 11 bases between. CDR3 size: 14 residues. CDR1 SGHDT and CDR2 YYEEEE come from the germline V gene. DNA for the CDR3: TGTGCCAGCAGCTTGGGCTGGGGCCAGAACATTCAGTACTTC. Translated: CASSLGWGQNIQYF.

CDR3 protein: CASSLAPTGKDYNEQFF. The CDR3 DNA reads as TGCGCCAGCAGCTTGGCCCCTACAGGGAAAGACTACAATGAGCAGTTCTTC. The chain uses TRBV5-1 and TRBJ2-1; TRBD1 is a possible D gene (6 bases). CDR3 length: 17 amino acids. Germline loops: CDR1 SGHRS, CDR2 YFSETQ. V was shortened by 0 bases and J by 3 bases, with 16 bases between the two germline ends.